The 20 T cell receptor beta chains below all came from one sample that was sequenced in a study of CD8 T cells in ankylosing spondylitis. Findings of the study overall: Apparently characteristic of ankylosing spondylitis blood was a TCR beta motif (about eight highly homologous variants).

What these receptors recognize is not known. TCRdb processed the 5' RACE reads anew with MiXCR; each CDR3 protein has one entry. The sample includes around 490,000 distinct CDR3 sequences, about 5.7% seen only once; the top ten take roughly 3.5%. Sequencing used blood, either unsorted or a sorted T cell fraction (not recorded which). The source is a male donor with ankylosing spondylitis.

This clonotype was counted many times. This chain links TRBV3-1 with TRBJ1-1, with D perhaps matching TRBD1 (5 bases). Per the germline V gene, CDR1 is LGHDT and CDR2 is YNNKEL (reference sequence). V lost 4 bases, J lost 7 bases, and 19 bases lay in between. The CDR3 runs 15 residues. As DNA, the CDR3 is TGTGCCAGCAGCCCACTCCGTGGCTCCGGGGGTGAAGCTTTCTTT. Translating gives CASSPLRGSGGEAFF.

This clonotype was detected many times. This chain links TRBV6-5 with TRBJ2-7; 11 bases align to TRBD2. The CDR3 length is 13 residues. The V gene end was trimmed by 5 bases and the J gene end by 5 bases; junction bases not matched to a gene: 2. CDR1 and CDR2 (germline): MNHEY, SVGAGI. CDR3 region: CASSTSGRNEQYF. The CDR3 nucleotides read TGTGCCAGCAGTACTAGCGGGAGAAACGAGCAGTACTTC.

This clonotype has at least ten counts. An end of the junction does not agree with germline; a read error may underlie this. The chain carries TRBV7-7 and TRBJ1-4; D is perhaps TRBD1 (6 bases). CDR3 length equals 17 residues. Germline V gives CDR1 SSHAT, CDR2 FNYEAQ (reference sequence). The CDR3 loop is CASSLRPPGATNEKLFF. In nucleotides, the CDR3 is TGTGCTAGCAGCTTAAGGCCCCCGGGGGCTACTAATGAAAAACTGTTTTTT. Drawing the rest from reference TRBV7-7 and TRBJ1-4, the complete variable domain is GAGVSQSPRYKVTKRGQDVTLRCDPISSHATLYWYQQALGQGPEFLTYFNYEAQPDKSGLPSDRFSAERPEGSISTLTIQRTEQRDSAMYRCASSLRPPGATNEKLFFGSGTQLSVL.

This clonotype has at least ten counts. The gene calls are TRBV4-3 and TRBJ1-1; a possible D gene is TRBD1 (5 bases). Trimming cost V 4 bases and J 0 bases, with 12 bases left between them. The CDR3 consists of 15 residues. In germline, CDR1 is LGHNA, CDR2 YSLEER. CDR3 DNA: TGCGCCAGCAGCCCAGGGACTTCTATGAACACTGAAGCTTTCTTT. Its translation: CASSPGTSMNTEAFF.

Many counts were recorded for this clonotype. J is TRBJ1-2 and V is TRBV6-5; tentatively, D is TRBD1 (6 bases). The CDR3 totals 14 residues. V gave up 0 bases and J gave up 8 bases, with 13 bases separating them. The germline CDR1 and CDR2 sequences are MNHEY and SVGAGI. For the CDR3, the DNA is TGTGCCAGCAGTTACTCGACCGGACAGACCGGCTACACCTTC. Amino acid sequence: CASSYSTGQTGYTF.

This clonotype was detected ten times or more. The chain couples TRBV29-1 to TRBJ1-2; D remains ambiguous. The CDR3 loop spans 12 amino acids. The germline gives CDR1 SQVTM, CDR2 ANQGSEA. The CDR3 DNA follows: TGCGCGGGAGGCGGCAGCGATTATGGCTACACCTTC. It yields the protein CAGGGSDYGYTF.

At least ten counts were recorded for this clonotype. V and J are TRBV7-2 and TRBJ2-1; 11 nucleotides match TRBD2. The V and J ends lost 3 bases and 8 bases, in that order; junction bases with no gene match: 6. The CDR3 is 15 amino acids. Per germline, CDR1 SGHTA and CDR2 FQGNSA. CDR3 protein: CASSFTSGRGYEQFF. Here the CDR3 DNA reads TGTGCCAGCAGCTTTACTAGCGGGAGAGGGTATGAGCAGTTCTTC.

At least ten counts were recorded for this clonotype. The rearrangement joins TRBV9 to TRBJ2-7; D unclear. This CDR3 is built from 13 residues. The V and J ends lost 3 bases and 2 bases respectively, with 9 bases between them. The germline gives CDR1 SGDLS, CDR2 YYNGEE. The CDR3 region is CASSATSAYEQYF. The CDR3 DNA is TGTGCCAGCAGCGCTACATCCGCCTACGAGCAGTACTTC.

This clonotype was seen at least ten times. V is TRBV6-1 and J is TRBJ2-3; tentatively, D is TRBD2 (6 bases). Germline CDR1 reads MNHNS; CDR2 reads SASEGT. V lost 7 bases, J lost 2 bases, and 13 bases lay in between. The CDR3 covers 14 residues. The chain's CDR3 is CASTGTPSTDTQYF. CDR3 DNA sequence: TGTGCCAGCACCGGGACTCCCTCCACAGATACGCAGTATTTT.

The chain employs TRBV6-5 and TRBJ2-7; 11 bases agree with TRBD1. The CDR3 is 15 residues long. J was trimmed by 4 bases and V by 0 bases; bases with no gene match: 2. CDR1 MNHEY and CDR2 SVGAGI come from the germline V gene. For the CDR3, the DNA is TGTGCCAGCAGTTACTCGGGACAGGGGGTTTACGAGCAGTACTTC. It encodes CASSYSGQGVYEQYF.

At least ten counts were recorded for this clonotype. The chain uses TRBV5-4 and TRBJ1-1, with D perhaps matching TRBD1 (6 bases). V lost 2 bases to trimming and J lost 1 base, with 18 bases between them. The CDR3 runs to 17 residues. Germline CDR1 reads SGHNT; CDR2 reads YYREEE (reference sequence). CDR3 sequence (DNA): TGTGCCAGCAGCTTTGGACCCACCTCCAGGGGGAACACTGAAGCTTTCTTT. This encodes CASSFGPTSRGNTEAFF.

This clonotype was picked up many times. The chain links TRBV5-1 to TRBJ2-5, with 7 bases fitting TRBD1. Germline V CDR1 and CDR2: SGHRS, YFSETQ. The CDR3 extends over 14 amino acids. V lost 2 bases, J lost 6 bases, and 7 bases stayed unmatched. The CDR3 DNA reads TGCGCCAGCAGCTTAACAGGGGCGAGGAAGACCCAGTACTTC. Amino acids: CASSLTGARKTQYF.

This chain uses TRBV20-1 with TRBJ2-1, with TRBD2 matching over 8 bases. This CDR3 is 14 amino acids long. Germline CDR1 reads DFQATT; CDR2 reads SNEGSKA (reference sequence). CDR3 coding DNA: TGCAGCGACCAACCCGGGGGGGCTTTGAATGAGCAGTTCTTC. This sequence encodes CSDQPGGALNEQFF.

This clonotype was counted between two and nine times. The CDR3 nucleotides are TGTGCCAGCAGCCAAGTACAGGGGGGGGCCAACGTCCTGACTTTC. Translated, it gives CASSQVQGGANVLTF. The chain links TRBV6-1 to TRBJ2-6; 7 bases fit TRBD1. Germline values: CDR1 MNHNS, CDR2 SASEGT. This CDR3 is built from 15 residues. J was trimmed by 4 bases and V by 6 bases; bases with no gene match: 6.

This clonotype was seen ten or more times. The chain joins TRBV4-3 to TRBJ2-7; D uncertain. Trimming stripped 1 base from V and 4 bases from J, with 14 bases between. Germline CDR1 and CDR2: LGHNA and YSLEER. CDR3 length: 15 amino acids. The CDR3 protein is CASSQAPTRMYEQYF. The CDR3 nucleotides are TGCGCCAGCAGCCAAGCCCCGACAAGAATGTACGAGCAGTACTTC.

This clonotype occurred many times. This chain connects TRBV7-2 to TRBJ2-7, with 9 bases identical to TRBD2. The J segment lost 2 bases and the V segment lost 5 bases, leaving 7 bases of the junction unmatched. Germline loops: CDR1 SGHTA, CDR2 FQGNSA. The CDR3 runs 15 residues. The CDR3 DNA sequence: TGTGCCAGCAGCAACCCTAGCGGGGCAACCTACGAGCAGTACTTC. Translating it yields CASSNPSGATYEQYF.

This clonotype was counted many times. The CDR3 loop reads CASSPRSSGLNTEAFF. Here the CDR3 DNA reads TGTGCCAGCTCACCTCGGTCTTCGGGGCTGAACACTGAAGCTTTCTTT. The rearrangement links TRBV18 to TRBJ1-1; the D gene is possibly TRBD1 (5 bases). V was pared by 3 bases and J by 0 bases, with 14 bases between. Germline CDR1 reads KGHSH; CDR2 reads LQKENI. The CDR3 contains 16 residues.

This clonotype appeared many times. This rearrangement joins TRBV12-3 or TRBV12-4 to TRBJ2-1; 9 bases agree with TRBD1. The CDR3 is made up of 15 amino acids. With V trimmed by 5 bases and J by 9 bases, 11 bases remained unmatched. CDR3 sequence reads: CASSGRDRDLREQFF. The CDR3 region has the DNA TGTGCCAGCAGTGGCCGGGACAGGGACTTACGTGAGCAGTTCTTC.

This clonotype was counted ten times or more. The J gene is TRBJ1-1, the V gene TRBV5-1; 7 bases are shared with TRBD1. Germline V CDR1 and CDR2: SGHRS, YFSETQ. Trimming removed 4 bases from V and 0 bases from J; junction bases left unmatched: 6. The CDR3 is 15 amino acids. CDR3 nucleotide sequence: TGCGCCAGCAGCGTGGACAGGCGGATGAACACTGAAGCTTTCTTT. Translating gives CASSVDRRMNTEAFF.

This clonotype occurred many times. The chain combines TRBV5-1 with TRBJ2-7, with unresolved D. Germline-derived CDR1 and CDR2 are SGHRS and YFSETQ. This CDR3 region has 12 residues. The germline V and J ends were trimmed by 4 bases and 1 base, with 6 bases remaining between them. CDR3 amino acids: CASSTESYEQYF. The CDR3 DNA is TGCGCCAGCAGCACGGAGTCCTACGAGCAGTACTTC. Full variable domain (missing parts from reference TRBV5-1 and TRBJ2-7): KAGVTQTPRYLIKTRGQQVTLSCSPISGHRSVSWYQQTPGQGLQFLFEYFSETQRNKGNFPGRFSGRQFSNSRSEMNVSTLELGDSALYLCASSTESYEQYFGPGTRLTVT.